These 14 T cell receptor beta chains were all obtained from the same sample, sequenced in a study of cytomegalovirus exposure and HLA in healthy donors. The PCR made use of 60 Vbeta and 13 Jbeta primers. Measured with immunoSEQ multiplex PCR; TCRdb has only the in-frame clones, and not every one. Of over 80,000 clones detected, 81% appear once; the ten largest clones hold about 4.8%. The source material was PBMCs. The receptors stem from a man aged 40-55 years in good health and CMV-seropositive.

The chain has TRBV5-1 and TRBJ1-2, with 9 bases that match TRBD1. Germline-derived CDR1 and CDR2 are SGHRS and YFSETQ. There are 14 residues in the CDR3. The V gene end was trimmed by 3 bases and the J gene end by 3 bases; junction bases not matched to a gene: 3. In nucleotides, the CDR3 is TGCGCCAGCAGCTGGACAGGGGAGGACTATGGCTACACCTTC. It codes for CASSWTGEDYGYTF.

This clone was recorded once. DNA of the CDR3: TGTGCCAGCAGTAGGGGGGACAGGGGTTCCCAAGAGACCCAGTACTTC. Translating gives CASSRGDRGSQETQYF. The chain employs TRBV2 and TRBJ2-5; TRBD1 matches at 10 bases. Germline V gene sequence: CDR1 SNHLY, CDR2 FYNNEI. Trimming took 5 bases from V and 1 from J; bases not matched to a gene: 7. This CDR3 spans 16 amino acids.

This sequence joins TRBV5-6 and TRBJ2-3; 11 bases agree with TRBD1. Germline-derived CDR1 and CDR2 are SGHDT and YYEEEE. Trimming cost V 5 bases and J 6 bases; bases outside gene matches: 2. The CDR3 contains 13 residues. This chain's CDR3 is CASSRDRGDTQYF. In DNA form, the CDR3 reads TGTGCCAGCAGTCGGGACAGGGGGGATACGCAGTATTTT.

This chain uses TRBV6-1 with TRBJ2-7; 7 bases are a match to TRBD1. Germline loops: CDR1 MNHNS, CDR2 SASEGT. V shed 4 bases and J 3 bases; nucleotides not matched to a gene: 6. This CDR3 is built from 14 residues. Written as DNA, the CDR3 is TGTGCCAGCAGTGCGACAGGGACCGTCTACGAGCAGTACTTC. Its protein is CASSATGTVYEQYF.

The gene calls are TRBV27 and TRBJ1-1; maybe TRBD1 (6 bases). The ends were cut back, 3 bases at V and 7 bases at J, with 15 bases in the middle. Germline V gene lookup returns CDR1 MNHEY and CDR2 SMNVEV (reference sequence). The CDR3 spans 14 residues. CDR3 in amino acids: CASSLRVEGVEAFF. The CDR3 nucleotides are TGTGCCAGCAGTTTGAGAGTTGAGGGGGTTGAAGCTTTCTTT.

This clone occurred once. The chain links TRBV11-2 to TRBJ1-6; D not resolved. The CDR3 totals 15 residues. Looked up from germline, CDR1 is SGHAT and CDR2 is FQNNGV. Trimming removed 3 bases from V and 5 bases from J, with 11 bases in between. CDR3 sequence reads: CASSLSQINNSPLHF. The CDR3 nucleotides are TGTGCCAGCAGCTTGTCACAGATTAATAATTCACCCCTCCACTTT.

This clone was observed once. The same CDR3 arises from other DNA sequences in this sample as well. V and J are TRBV5-4 and TRBJ2-3; TRBD2 agrees at 8 bases. Germline V CDR1 and CDR2: SGHNT, YYREEE (reference sequence). Trimming took 1 base from V and 6 from J; bases not matched to a gene: 10. The CDR3 length is 16 residues. This CDR3 reads CASSLKLAGKGDTQYF. The DNA of the CDR3 is TGTGCCAGCAGCTTGAAATTAGCGGGGAAGGGTGATACGCAGTATTTT.

The J gene is TRBJ2-1, the V gene TRBV28, with 12 bases lining up with TRBD1. This CDR3 is built from 15 residues. CDR1 is MDHEN, CDR2 SYDVKM, per germline. V was clipped by 6 bases and J by 6 bases; unmatched bases: 6. The CDR3 is CASRGQGAIRNEQFF. The CDR3 DNA is TGTGCCAGCAGGGGACAGGGGGCCATCCGCAATGAGCAGTTCTTC. The full variable domain, in which reference TRBV28 and TRBJ2-1 provide the parts outside the CDR3, is DVKVTQSSRYLVKRTGEKVFLECVQDMDHENMFWYRQDPGLGLRLIYFSYDVKMKEKGDIPEGYSVSREKKERFSLILESASTNQTSMYLCASRGQGAIRNEQFFGPGTRLTVL.

The genes are TRBV4-1 and TRBJ1-5; 8 nucleotides align to TRBD1. This CDR3 region has 17 residues. The junction had 5 bases not matched to a gene; V was cut back by 0 bases and J by 1 base. Looked up from germline, CDR1 is MGHRA and CDR2 is YSYEKL. CDR3 DNA: TGCGCCAGCAGCCAAGAACCTCGGACAGGGAGCAATCAGCCCCAGCATTTT. The encoded protein is CASSQEPRTGSNQPQHF.

The genes are TRBV7-2 and TRBJ1-2, with 11 bases fitting TRBD1. The ends lost 5 bases at V and 4 bases at J; junction bases unmatched: 6. The CDR3 loop spans 15 amino acids. The V gene's germline CDR1 is SGHTA and CDR2 FQGNSA. The CDR3 nucleotides read TGTGCCAGCAGCACTCGGACAGGGGGCGCCTATGGCTACACCTTC. Its protein is CASSTRTGGAYGYTF.

The chain recombines TRBV4-1 with TRBJ2-1, with TRBD2 matching 8 bases. After removal of 3 bases from V and 8 bases from J, the junction contained 3 bases not matched to a gene. The CDR3 loop spans 13 amino acids. Germline loops: CDR1 MGHRA, CDR2 YSYEKL. The CDR3 region has the DNA TGCGCCAGCAGCCAGGCCGGGGGGGATGAGCAGTTCTTC. Residues: CASSQAGGDEQFF.

The rearrangement joins TRBV19 to TRBJ1-1; the match to TRBD1 covers 9 bases. Unmatched junction bases numbered 3, after V lost 6 bases and J lost 1 base. Germline V gives CDR1 LNHDA, CDR2 SQIVND (reference sequence). This CDR3 is 14 amino acids long. CDR3 nucleotides: TGTGCCAGTAGCCAGACAGGGGGGAACACTGAAGCTTTCTTT. This gives the protein CASSQTGGNTEAFF.

This clone has more than one count but fewer than ten. The rearrangement joins TRBV5-3 to TRBJ1-3; D remains ambiguous. TRBV5-3 is labeled an ORF, and its function is uncertain. The CDR3 runs to 14 residues. The germline V and J ends were trimmed by 0 bases and 0 bases, with 4 bases remaining between them. The CDR3 is CARSLDGSGNTIYF. The CDR3 DNA is TGTGCCAGAAGCTTGGACGGCTCTGGAAACACCATATATTTT.

This clone was counted between two and nine times. J is TRBJ1-4 and V is TRBV6-1, with D uncertain. CDR1 MNHNS and CDR2 SASEGT come from the germline V gene. The germline V and J ends were trimmed by 2 bases and 7 bases, with 14 bases remaining between them. This CDR3 has 15 residues. The CDR3 coding sequence is TGTGCCAGCAGTGAAATGGGCGGAGGGAGTGAAAAACTGTTTTTT. It encodes CASSEMGGGSEKLFF.